Each of the 8 T cell receptor beta chains below was sequenced from the same sample in a study of T-cell reconstitution after alpha-beta-depleted transplantation in children. Library preparation (for TCRbeta) was performed with unique molecular identifiers. MiXCR, applied by TCRdb to the PCR reads, yields one record per CDR3 protein. Here the sample spans about 110,000 distinct CDR3 sequences, 20% to 25% being singletons. The sequencing here drew on PBMCs, mostly from graft donor cells, taken 180 days after TCRalphabeta/CD19-depleted stem cell transplant. The receptors shown here come from a male patient under 10 years old who had a stem cell transplant for chronic granulomatous disease, so the T cells may come from the graft donor.

There are many counts of this clonotype. V is TRBV7-8 and J is TRBJ2-3; 11 bases fit TRBD2. The CDR3 extends over 20 amino acids. After removal of 4 bases from V and 1 base from J, the junction contained 16 bases not matched to a gene. The germline V gene has CDR1 SGHVS and CDR2 FQNEAQ. CDR3 in DNA: TGTGCCAGCAGCTCAAAACAGATAGCGGGAGGGCGGCTTGGCACAGATACGCAGTATTTT. The encoded protein is CASSSKQIAGGRLGTDTQYF.

This clonotype was found many times. The chain links TRBV29-1 to TRBJ2-1; 7 bases fit TRBD1. The CDR3 runs 11 residues. The V gene end was trimmed by 7 bases and the J gene end by 9 bases; junction bases not matched to a gene: 6. CDR1 SQVTM and CDR2 ANQGSEA come from the germline V gene. The CDR3 protein is CSGDRAGEQFF. The DNA of the CDR3 is TGCAGCGGAGACAGGGCAGGTGAGCAGTTCTTC.

This clonotype showed up many times. The rearrangement uses TRBV5-1 and TRBJ2-1, with D possibly being TRBD2 (7 bases). V was clipped by 4 bases and J by 0 bases, with 20 bases between them. The CDR3 extends over 18 amino acids. Germline lookup yields CDR1 SGHRS and CDR2 YFSETQ. Here the CDR3 DNA reads TGCGCCAGCAGCGGGGGCGCGGGAGCTAAGAGCTCCTACAATGAGCAGTTCTTC. This codes for CASSGGAGAKSSYNEQFF.

The V and J genes are TRBV27 and TRBJ2-1; the D gene is possibly TRBD2 (5 bases). This CDR3 has 16 residues. V lost 5 bases to trimming and J lost 2 bases, with 16 bases between them. Germline-derived CDR1 and CDR2 are MNHEY and SMNVEV (reference sequence). CDR3 nucleotides: TGTGCCAGCAGTCCACGACACGGGGTTCCCTACAATGAGCAGTTCTTC. As protein: CASSPRHGVPYNEQFF.

This clonotype was counted ten times or more. This chain joins TRBV20-1 and TRBJ2-3; D gene unclear. Trimming cost V 1 base and J 5 bases, with 19 bases left between them. Germline V lookup: CDR1 DFQATT, CDR2 SNEGSKA (reference sequence). The length of the CDR3 is 16 residues. The CDR3 coding sequence is TGCAGTGCTAGAGTAGACCCCTACGGAGTACAAGATACGCAGTATTTT. Translating it yields CSARVDPYGVQDTQYF.

This clonotype was seen at least ten times. The genes are TRBV2 and TRBJ2-1, with TRBD1 as a possible D gene (6 bases). This CDR3 region has 14 residues. Trimming cost V 4 bases and J 5 bases, with 12 bases left between them. CDR1 and CDR2 from the germline V gene are SNHLY and FYNNEI. CDR3 loop: CASSAQGGDNEQFF. The CDR3 DNA is TGTGCCAGCAGTGCACAGGGTGGAGACAATGAGCAGTTCTTC.

CDR3 bases: TGCAGTGCTAGAGAGGCCCCGGGTGAAAAACTGTTTTTT. Translating gives CSAREAPGEKLFF. V and J are TRBV20-1 and TRBJ1-4, with D unclear. Germline V gene sequence: CDR1 DFQATT, CDR2 SNEGSKA (reference sequence). This CDR3 region has 13 residues. V was shortened by 0 bases and J by 7 bases, with 9 bases between the two germline ends.

The sample holds a few counts of this clonotype. This chain joins TRBV7-2 and TRBJ2-3, with TRBD2 matching 7 bases. The CDR3 has 15 amino acids. Germline V gene sequence: CDR1 SGHTA, CDR2 FQGNSA. With 4 bases clipped from V and 2 bases from J, the junction kept 6 bases outside the gene matches. CDR3 nucleotide sequence: TGTGCCAGCAGCTGGAGGGCGGGGGACACAGATACGCAGTATTTT. Translation: CASSWRAGDTDTQYF.